Listed here are 21 T cell receptor beta chains from one sample, sequenced in a study of blood T cell repertoires in COVID-19 (TCRdb year 2020). Libraries were constructed by the immunoSEQ multiplex PCR assay. The source is immuneACCESS, and TCRdb retained only in-frame sequences with V and J called. Part of the clones is not carried over; for the studies checked, unresolved V genes explain less than half of this, and the remainder is unexplained. Within this sample are about 160,000 clones, with about four fifths of them counted one time only. The biggest ten clones account for roughly 13% of the sample. The sample was peripheral blood. These receptors came from a man aged 70 or older who had recovered from COVID-19.

This sequence joins TRBV5-1 and TRBJ1-1, with D possibly being TRBD1 (5 bases). Trimming removed 2 bases from V and 7 bases from J, with 12 bases in between. The germline gives CDR1 SGHRS, CDR2 YFSETQ. CDR3 length: 13 amino acids. The CDR3 DNA is TGCGCCAGCAGCTTTGCGCAGGGAGGTGAAGCTTTCTTT. This gives the protein CASSFAQGGEAFF.

The rearrangement uses TRBV11-2 and TRBJ1-1; no clear D. CDR1 SGHAT and CDR2 FQNNGV come from the germline V gene. Trimming removed 5 bases at V and 4 bases at J, with 14 bases between. There are 14 residues in the CDR3. The DNA for the CDR3 is TGTGCCAGCAGCACTCGGTTAGAGGGCACTGAAGCTTTCTTT. Amino acids: CASSTRLEGTEAFF.

The V and J genes are TRBV5-4 and TRBJ2-7; 10 bases fit TRBD1. V trimming: 6 bases; J trimming: 7 bases; junction bases outside the gene matches: 10. This CDR3 region has 14 residues. Germline CDR1 and CDR2: SGHNT and YYREEE (reference sequence). Written as DNA, the CDR3 is TGTGCCAGCAACGACGGGACAGGGGCATGGGAGCAGTACTTC. Translation: CASNDGTGAWEQYF.

Remarks on this clone: This same CDR3 is encoded by further DNA sequences in the sample. J is TRBJ1-5 and V is TRBV7-9; 7 bases agree with TRBD1. Germline V gene data show CDR1 as SEHNR and CDR2 as FQNEAQ (reference sequence). V dropped 1 base and J dropped 7; count of bases not matched to a gene: 4. The CDR3 runs to 14 residues. The CDR3 sequence is CASSLGQGGQPQHF. CDR3 DNA sequence: TGTGCCAGCAGCTTAGGACAGGGTGGCCAGCCCCAGCATTTT.

V is TRBV10-2 and J is TRBJ2-7, with no clear D. The CDR3 runs 13 residues. CDR1 is WSHSY and CDR2 is SAAADI in the germline V gene. Trimming removed 6 bases at V and 2 bases at J, with 11 bases between. The chain's CDR3 is CASSDRVAYEQYF. DNA for the CDR3: TGCGCCAGCAGCGACCGGGTAGCCTACGAGCAGTACTTC.

The chain couples TRBV3-1 (or the pseudogene TRBV3-2) to TRBJ1-2; the D gene is possibly TRBD1 (6 bases). V lost 6 bases and J lost 4, with 12 bases in between. This CDR3 has 13 amino acids. Germline V CDR1 and CDR2: LGHDT, YNNKEL (reference sequence). The CDR3 protein is CASSLGQSYGYTF. The CDR3 DNA reads as TGTGCCAGCAGTCTAGGACAGAGCTATGGCTACACCTTC.

This chain joins TRBV15 and TRBJ2-7; 12 bases fit TRBD2. The CDR3 consists of 14 residues. V lost 3 bases and J lost 3; bases outside the gene matches: 0. Germline lookup yields CDR1 LNHNV and CDR2 YYDKDF (reference sequence). The CDR3 region is CATSRGLAGYEQYF. CDR3 nucleotide sequence: TGTGCCACCAGCAGGGGACTAGCGGGCTACGAGCAGTACTTC.

The rearrangement joins TRBV28 to TRBJ2-1; 10 nucleotides line up with TRBD2. CDR3 length: 12 residues. CDR1 and CDR2 (germline): MDHEN, SYDVKM. V was clipped by 4 bases and J by 14 bases; unmatched bases: 5. The CDR3: CASSSPSGSEFF. The CDR3 nucleotides read TGTGCCAGCAGTTCTCCTAGCGGGAGTGAGTTCTTC.

The V and J genes are TRBV5-4 and TRBJ2-3, with 10 bases lining up with TRBD2. Germline CDR1 reads SGHNT; CDR2 reads YYREEE (reference sequence). This CDR3 has 15 residues. Losses at the gene ends were 1 base for V and 8 bases for J; bases not matched to a gene: 7. The CDR3: CASSLLSSGSGTQYF. The CDR3 nucleotides are TGTGCCAGCAGCTTGCTTTCTAGCGGGAGTGGTACGCAGTATTTT.

The V gene is TRBV28, the J gene TRBJ1-5; 8 bases agree with TRBD1. V lost 6 bases, J lost 7 bases, and 8 bases stayed unmatched. The CDR3 spans 14 residues. Per germline, CDR1 MDHEN and CDR2 SYDVKM. The CDR3 nucleotides are TGTGCCAGCAGGTTACCGACAGGGGTCCAGCCCCAGCATTTT. This codes for CASRLPTGVQPQHF.

The chain joins TRBV5-1 to TRBJ2-1; 7 bases fit TRBD1. V shed 0 bases, J shed 5 bases, and the junction held 5 bases outside the gene matches. The germline V gene encodes CDR1 SGHRS and CDR2 YFSETQ. The CDR3 consists of 15 residues. In nucleotides, the CDR3 is TGCGCCAGCAGCTTGGCTGGACAGGTGAACAATGAGCAGTTCTTC. Its protein product is CASSLAGQVNNEQFF.

This clone was seen a single time. J is TRBJ1-3 and V is TRBV5-1; TRBD1 is a possible D gene (5 bases). There are 15 residues in the CDR3. The V end lost 4 bases, the J end lost 2 bases, and 13 bases lay between the germline ends. Germline V gene data show CDR1 as SGHRS and CDR2 as YFSETQ. CDR3 sequence: CASSATPGTGNTIYF. The CDR3 nucleotides read TGCGCCAGCAGCGCCACCCCAGGGACTGGAAACACCATATATTTT.

J is TRBJ2-1 and V is TRBV7-9; tentative D call: TRBD2 (6 bases). V lost 7 bases to trimming and J lost 6 bases, with 16 bases between them. Per the germline V gene, CDR1 is SEHNR and CDR2 is FQNEAQ (reference sequence). The CDR3 totals 14 residues. The CDR3 bases are TGTGCCAGCAACCTCCCGGGAGCGGTCAATGAGCAGTTCTTC. Translation: CASNLPGAVNEQFF.

The genes are TRBV10-1 and TRBJ1-2; 8 bases are a match to TRBD1. Germline CDR1 reads WNHNN; CDR2 reads SYGVQD (reference sequence). The CDR3 is 15 amino acids. V was pared by 6 bases and J by 6 bases, with 12 bases of the junction left unmatched. The CDR3 region is CASSETTGGRDGYTF. DNA of the CDR3: TGCGCCAGCAGCGAAACAACAGGGGGTCGGGATGGCTACACCTTC.

The V call is TRBV3-1 (or the pseudogene TRBV3-2), the J call TRBJ2-1, with no clear D. Germline V gene data show CDR1 as LGHDT and CDR2 as YNNKEL (reference sequence). The CDR3 is made up of 14 amino acids. Trimming took off 1 base at V and 4 bases at J, with 8 bases between the two ends. The CDR3 region is CASSQGYTYNEQFF. The CDR3 region has the DNA TGTGCCAGCAGCCAAGGGTACACGTACAATGAGCAGTTCTTC.

The CDR3 nucleotides are TGTGCCAGTAGTGTCAGCTCTGGAAACACCATATATTTT. As protein: CASSVSSGNTIYF. This chain joins TRBV19 and TRBJ1-3; D remains unclear. The CDR3 totals 13 residues. The V gene lost 5 bases and the J gene lost 0 bases, with 5 bases spanning the gap. CDR1 and CDR2 from the germline V gene are LNHDA and SQIVND (reference sequence).

Turning to this clone: The sample holds other DNA sequences that translate to the same CDR3. The chain carries TRBV5-4 and TRBJ2-3, with 10 bases fitting TRBD1. Germline CDR1 reads SGHNT; CDR2 reads YYREEE (reference sequence). This CDR3 region has 14 residues. V was clipped by 4 bases and J by 4 bases; unmatched bases: 3. CDR3 bases: TGTGCCAGCAGCCCCGGACAGGGGGCAGATACGCAGTATTTT. Protein: CASSPGQGADTQYF.

The rearrangement links TRBV2 to TRBJ1-4, with 8 bases matching TRBD1. The CDR3 length is 14 residues. CDR1 and CDR2 from the germline V gene are SNHLY and FYNNEI. Germline trimming cut 4 bases from V and 7 bases from J; bases unmatched to any gene: 5. CDR3 nucleotides: TGTGCCAGCAGTGGTCAGGGGGCAGGTGAAAAACTGTTTTTT. It codes for CASSGQGAGEKLFF.

The chain carries TRBV7-3 and TRBJ1-1; no definite D call. The germline V gene has CDR1 SGHTA and CDR2 FQGTGA. V was trimmed by 4 bases and J by 0 bases, leaving 6 bases between them. The CDR3 runs 13 residues. The CDR3 reads CASSYTLNTEAFF. The CDR3 DNA sequence: TGTGCCAGCAGCTACACGCTGAACACTGAAGCTTTCTTT.

The chain couples TRBV5-4 to TRBJ1-3; 9 nucleotides align to TRBD1. CDR1 and CDR2 (germline): SGHNT, YYREEE (reference sequence). J was trimmed by 2 bases and V by 4 bases; bases with no gene match: 1. This CDR3 is 14 amino acids long. CDR3 amino acids: CASSTGGAGNTIYF. The CDR3 nucleotides are TGTGCCAGCAGCACAGGGGGCGCTGGAAACACCATATATTTT.

The CDR3 DNA reads TGTGCCAGCAGCCAGGGCCTAGCGGGAGCGATCGCAGATACGCAGTATTTT. Translating it yields CASSQGLAGAIADTQYF. This chain connects TRBV9 to TRBJ2-3; 10 nucleotides match TRBD2. Per germline, CDR1 SGDLS and CDR2 YYNGEE. The CDR3 length is 17 residues. J was trimmed by 4 bases and V by 4 bases; bases with no gene match: 12.